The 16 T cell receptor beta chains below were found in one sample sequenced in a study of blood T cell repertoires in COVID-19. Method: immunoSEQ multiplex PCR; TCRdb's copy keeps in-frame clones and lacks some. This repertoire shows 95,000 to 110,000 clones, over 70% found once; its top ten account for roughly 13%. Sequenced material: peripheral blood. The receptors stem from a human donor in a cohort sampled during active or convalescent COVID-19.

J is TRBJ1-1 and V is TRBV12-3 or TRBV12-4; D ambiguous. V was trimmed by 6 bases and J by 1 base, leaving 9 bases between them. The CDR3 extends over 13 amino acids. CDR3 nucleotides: TGTGCCAGCAGCCCGGTCCCGAACACTGAAGCTTTCTTT. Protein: CASSPVPNTEAFF.

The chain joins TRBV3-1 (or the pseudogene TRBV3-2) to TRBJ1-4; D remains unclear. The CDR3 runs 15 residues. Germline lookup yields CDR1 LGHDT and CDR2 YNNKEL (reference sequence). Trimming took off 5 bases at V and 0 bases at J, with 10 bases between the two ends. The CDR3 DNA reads TGTGCCAGCAGCGGTACAGCTGCAACTAATGAAAAACTGTTTTTT. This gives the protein CASSGTAATNEKLFF.

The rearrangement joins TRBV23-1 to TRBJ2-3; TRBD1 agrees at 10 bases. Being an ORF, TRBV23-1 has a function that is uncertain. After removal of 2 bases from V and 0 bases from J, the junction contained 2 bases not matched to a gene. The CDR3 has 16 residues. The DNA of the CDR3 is TGCGCCAGCAGTCAACGGACAGGGGGGAGCACAGATACGCAGTATTTT. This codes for CASSQRTGGSTDTQYF.

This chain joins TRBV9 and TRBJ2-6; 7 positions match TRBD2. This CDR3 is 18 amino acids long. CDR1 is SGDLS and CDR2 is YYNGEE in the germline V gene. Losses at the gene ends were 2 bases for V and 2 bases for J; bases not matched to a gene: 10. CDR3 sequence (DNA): TGTGCCAGCAGCGTCCCGCGGGGGAGAAGGGCTGGGGCCAACGTCCTGACTTTC. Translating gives CASSVPRGRRAGANVLTF. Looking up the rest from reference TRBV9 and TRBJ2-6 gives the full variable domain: DSGVTQTPKHLITATGQRVTLRCSPRSGDLSVYWYQQSLDQGLQFLIQYYNGEERAKGNILERFSAQQFPDLHSELNLSSLELGDSALYFCASSVPRGRRAGANVLTFGAGSRLTVL.

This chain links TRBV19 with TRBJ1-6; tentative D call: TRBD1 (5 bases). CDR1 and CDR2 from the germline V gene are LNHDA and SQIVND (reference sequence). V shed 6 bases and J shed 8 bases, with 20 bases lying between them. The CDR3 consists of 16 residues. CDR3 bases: TGTGCCAGTAGGGACATGGTTTTGGGGTATGATTCACCCCTCCACTTT. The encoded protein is CASRDMVLGYDSPLHF.

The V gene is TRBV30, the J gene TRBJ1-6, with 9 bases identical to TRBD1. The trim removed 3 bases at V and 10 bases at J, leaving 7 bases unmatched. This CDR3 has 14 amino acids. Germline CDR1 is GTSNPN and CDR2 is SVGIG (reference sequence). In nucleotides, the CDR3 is TGTGCCTGGAGGTCTCGACAGGGGGGGTCACCCCTCCACTTT. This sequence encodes CAWRSRQGGSPLHF.

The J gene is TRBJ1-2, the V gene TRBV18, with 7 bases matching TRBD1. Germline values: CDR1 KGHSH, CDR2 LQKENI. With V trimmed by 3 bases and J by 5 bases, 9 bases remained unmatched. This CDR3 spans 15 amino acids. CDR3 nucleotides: TGTGCCAGCTCACCGTCCGGGACAGTAGGGTATGGCTACACCTTC. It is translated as CASSPSGTVGYGYTF.

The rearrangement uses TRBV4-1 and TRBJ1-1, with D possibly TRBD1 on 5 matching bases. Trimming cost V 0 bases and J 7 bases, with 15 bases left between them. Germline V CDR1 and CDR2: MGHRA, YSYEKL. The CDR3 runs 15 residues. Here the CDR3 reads CASSQEGQGWNEAFF. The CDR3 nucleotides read TGCGCCAGCAGCCAAGAGGGGCAGGGCTGGAATGAAGCTTTCTTT.

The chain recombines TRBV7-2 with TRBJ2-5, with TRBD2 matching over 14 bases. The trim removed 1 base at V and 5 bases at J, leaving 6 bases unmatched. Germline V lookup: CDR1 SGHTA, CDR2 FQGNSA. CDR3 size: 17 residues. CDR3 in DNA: TGTGCCAGCAGCTTAGGACTAGCGGGGGGGCCGGGGGAGACCCAGTACTTC. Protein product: CASSLGLAGGPGETQYF.

The CDR3 spells CASGGSEPTTGEQYF. The DNA for the CDR3 is TGTGCCAGCGGGGGGAGCGAACCAACTACGGGAGAGCAGTACTTC. V and J are TRBV9 and TRBJ2-7; perhaps TRBD2 as D (6 bases). CDR3 length: 15 amino acids. Germline V gives CDR1 SGDLS, CDR2 YYNGEE. Between the trimmed V and J ends, which lost 7 bases and 7 bases, there was a span of 24 bases.

CDR3 region: CASSLRRGLDGYTF. The CDR3 DNA reads TGTGCCAGCAGTTTGCGAAGGGGCTTGGATGGCTACACCTTC. The chain links TRBV28 to TRBJ1-2; D possibly corresponds to TRBD1 (5 bases). The CDR3 has 14 residues. Germline V CDR1 and CDR2: MDHEN, SYDVKM. Trimming stripped 3 bases from V and 6 bases from J, with 14 bases between.

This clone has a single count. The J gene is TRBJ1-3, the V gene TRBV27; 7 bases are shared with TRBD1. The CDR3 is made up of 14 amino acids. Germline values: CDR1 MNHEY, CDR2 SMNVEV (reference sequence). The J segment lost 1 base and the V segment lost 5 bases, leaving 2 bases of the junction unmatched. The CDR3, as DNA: TGTGCCAGCAGTACAGGGGTATCTGGAAACACCATATATTTT. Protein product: CASSTGVSGNTIYF.

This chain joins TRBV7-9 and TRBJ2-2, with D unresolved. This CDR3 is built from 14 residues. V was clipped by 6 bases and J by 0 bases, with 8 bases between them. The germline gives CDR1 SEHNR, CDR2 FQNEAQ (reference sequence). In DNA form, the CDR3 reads TGTGCCAGCAGGAATCCGGCGAACACCGGGGAGCTGTTTTTT. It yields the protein CASRNPANTGELFF.

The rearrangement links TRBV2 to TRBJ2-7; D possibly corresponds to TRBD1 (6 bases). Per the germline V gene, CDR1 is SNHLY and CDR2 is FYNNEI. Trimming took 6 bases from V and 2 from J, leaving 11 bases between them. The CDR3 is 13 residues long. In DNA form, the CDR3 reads TGTGCCAGCAGGAACGACAGGCCCTACGAGCAGTACTTC. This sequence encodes CASRNDRPYEQYF. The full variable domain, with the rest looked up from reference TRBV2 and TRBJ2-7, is EPEVTQTPSHQVTQMGQEVILRCVPISNHLYFYWYRQILGQKVEFLVSFYNNEISEKSEIFDDQFSVERPDGSNFTLKIRSTKLEDSAMYFCASRNDRPYEQYFGPGTRLTVT.

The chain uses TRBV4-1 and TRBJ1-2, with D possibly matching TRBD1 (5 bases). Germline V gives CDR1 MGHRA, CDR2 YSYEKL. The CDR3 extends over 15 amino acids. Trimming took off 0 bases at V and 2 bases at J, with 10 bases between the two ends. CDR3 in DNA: TGCGCCAGCAGCCAAGAGCCAGGGTCGAACTATGGCTACACCTTC. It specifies CASSQEPGSNYGYTF.

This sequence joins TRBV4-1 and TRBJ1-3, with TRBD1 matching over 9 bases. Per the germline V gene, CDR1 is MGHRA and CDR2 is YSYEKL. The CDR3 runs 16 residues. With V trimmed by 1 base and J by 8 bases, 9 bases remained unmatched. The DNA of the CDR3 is TGCGCCAGCAGCCAAGCGCTGGGACAGGGTGCAGACACCATATATTTT. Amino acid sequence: CASSQALGQGADTIYF.